What follows are 14 T cell receptor beta chains derived from one specimen sequenced in a study of yellow fever vaccine responses in identical twins (dated by TCRdb to 2016 to 2018). Library generation was performed with RT-PCR. Sequencing took place on an Illumina HiSeq 2500. Clones were called with MiXCR by TCRdb after fastp trimmed the public reads at Q25, and only in-frame beta chains were retained. One record per CDR3 amino acid sequence lists the most common genes and DNA. The table for this sample lists a few thousand distinct CDR3 sequences; approximately 85% of them were counted only once. The leading ten clones occupy over 2.5% of the sample. This material consisted of T cells from blood (PBMCs), unsorted or a sorted subset (not recorded which), taken before or after yellow fever vaccination (not recorded which). The origin of the receptors is a woman aged 18-35 years who received the yellow fever vaccine. Donor details come from another sample of the same person, matched by shared clones.

The chain joins TRBV7-3 to TRBJ2-1; 9 bases agree with TRBD1. The CDR3 loop spans 15 amino acids. CDR1 and CDR2 from the germline V gene are SGHTA and FQGTGA. V shed 4 bases and J 5 bases; nucleotides not matched to a gene: 6. For the CDR3, the DNA is TGTGCCAGCAGCTCGGCCGGGACAGGGAACAATGAGCAGTTCTTC. Residues: CASSSAGTGNNEQFF.

The chain carries TRBV18 and TRBJ2-1; either TRBD1 or TRBD2 may fit D (5 bases each). CDR1 is KGHSH, CDR2 LQKENI, per germline. V shed 4 bases and J shed 3 bases, with 16 bases lying between them. CDR3 length equals 16 residues. The CDR3 nucleotides are TGTGCCAGCTCACTCCGTGCCGGGGCTTACTACAATGAGCAGTTCTTC. This gives the protein CASSLRAGAYYNEQFF.

The J gene is TRBJ2-1, the V gene TRBV20-1; weak D call: TRBD2 (5 bases). Germline V CDR1 and CDR2: DFQATT, SNEGSKA (reference sequence). The CDR3 is 15 amino acids. Trimming removed 3 bases from V and 0 bases from J, with 12 bases in between. The CDR3 reads CSARPDGDSYNEQFF. CDR3 sequence (DNA): TGCAGTGCTAGGCCCGACGGGGACTCCTACAATGAGCAGTTCTTC.

The chain links TRBV29-1 to TRBJ2-1; D gene ambiguous. The V and J ends lost 4 bases and 7 bases respectively, with 11 bases between them. Germline V gives CDR1 SQVTM, CDR2 ANQGSEA. The CDR3 totals 12 residues. The CDR3 loop is CSVVLEVNEQFF. For the CDR3, the DNA is TGCAGCGTTGTCTTAGAGGTAAATGAGCAGTTCTTC.

Sample share makes this clonotype large. The rearrangement uses TRBV4-1 and TRBJ1-2; TRBD1 agrees at 9 bases. Germline CDR1 reads MGHRA; CDR2 reads YSYEKL. The CDR3 has 15 residues. The trim removed 4 bases at V and 1 base at J, leaving 4 bases unmatched. CDR3 residues: CASSPRTGDNYGYTF. The CDR3 bases are TGCGCCAGCAGCCCCCGGACAGGGGATAACTATGGCTACACCTTC.

The V gene is TRBV18, the J gene TRBJ2-1; D gene unclear. The CDR3 has 14 residues. The germline gives CDR1 KGHSH, CDR2 LQKENI. Deletions cut 8 bases from V and 0 bases from J, with 11 bases between. DNA of the CDR3: TGTGCCAGCACGCTTACTTACTCCTACAATGAGCAGTTCTTC. Its protein is CASTLTYSYNEQFF.

V gene TRBV11-1 combines with J gene TRBJ2-7; D not resolved. Trimming pared 4 bases from V and 7 bases from J, leaving 14 bases between. From germline, CDR1 is SGHAT and CDR2 FQDESV (reference sequence). The CDR3 totals 13 residues. The CDR3 is CASSSPNPLEQYF. The CDR3 DNA reads TGTGCCAGCAGCTCCCCAAACCCCTTGGAGCAGTACTTC.

This clonotype showed up just a few times. This chain joins TRBV10-3 and TRBJ2-1; D call uncertain. The V and J ends lost 3 bases and 5 bases respectively, with 11 bases between them. Germline values: CDR1 ENHRY, CDR2 SYGVKD. The CDR3 has 14 residues. Here the CDR3 reads CAISEGPANNEQFF. In DNA form, the CDR3 reads TGTGCCATCAGTGAAGGGCCCGCTAACAATGAGCAGTTCTTC.

The J gene is TRBJ2-7, the V gene TRBV27; the match to TRBD1 covers 9 bases. V shed 5 bases and J 0 bases; nucleotides not matched to a gene: 5. CDR3 length equals 15 residues. Germline V CDR1 and CDR2: MNHEY, SMNVEV (reference sequence). For the CDR3, the DNA is TGTGCCAGCAGTACGACAGGGGGAAGCTCCTACGAGCAGTACTTC. Translated: CASSTTGGSSYEQYF.

The CDR3 DNA reads TGTGCCACCAGTGATGTGGGAGCCACAGATACGCAGTATTTT. It specifies CATSDVGATDTQYF. The V gene is TRBV24-1, the J gene TRBJ2-3; a possible D gene is TRBD2 (5 bases). This CDR3 has 14 residues. The V gene lost 3 bases and the J gene lost 2 bases, with 8 bases spanning the gap. Germline lookup yields CDR1 KGHDR and CDR2 SFDVKD.

This clonotype was seen a single time. The CDR3 DNA sequence: TGTGCCAGCAGCTTACCGACGGGGGGCGCATGGCAGCCCCAGCATTTT. Translation: CASSLPTGGAWQPQHF. This chain uses TRBV7-2 with TRBJ1-5; maybe TRBD1 (6 bases). The germline V and J ends were trimmed by 2 bases and 7 bases, with 18 bases remaining between them. The CDR3 has 16 amino acids. From germline, CDR1 is SGHTA and CDR2 FQGNSA. The variable domain in full, completed from reference TRBV7-2 and TRBJ1-5, reads GAGVSQSPSNKVTEKGKDVELRCDPISGHTALYWYRQSLGQGLEFLIYFQGNSAPDKSGLPSDRFSAERTGGSVSTLTIQRTQQEDSAVYLCASSLPTGGAWQPQHFGDGTRLSIL.

The chain combines TRBV4-3 with TRBJ2-3; the D gene is possibly TRBD2 (6 bases). V lost 3 bases and J 0 bases, leaving 13 bases between the germline ends. Germline V gene lookup returns CDR1 LGHNA and CDR2 YSLEER. CDR3 length: 16 amino acids. This CDR3 reads CASSQDVAGSTDTQYF. The CDR3 coding sequence is TGCGCCAGCAGCCAGGACGTTGCGGGAAGCACAGATACGCAGTATTTT.

The CDR3 DNA is TGCAGCGTTGTGGTTGTGGGACAAGCCTACGAGCAGTACTTC. Residues: CSVVVVGQAYEQYF. The chain is built from TRBV29-1 and TRBJ2-7; D might be TRBD1 (6 bases). Germline assignment: CDR1 SQVTM and CDR2 ANQGSEA. The CDR3 has 14 amino acids. V was clipped by 4 bases and J by 2 bases, with 15 bases between them.

The genes are TRBV2 and TRBJ1-5, with a possible D match to TRBD1 (5 bases). The ends were cut back, 1 base at V and 5 bases at J, with 15 bases in the middle. The CDR3 has 16 residues. Germline CDR1 and CDR2: SNHLY and FYNNEI. CDR3 sequence: CASSEDSGRTYQPQHF. Written as DNA, the CDR3 is TGTGCCAGCAGTGAAGATTCAGGGAGGACCTATCAGCCCCAGCATTTT.